This T cell receptor beta chain appears in the sequencing data of a study of blood T cell repertoires in COVID-19. V lost 6 bases to trimming and J lost 4 bases; unmatched junction nucleotides: 5. This CDR3 is 13 amino acids long. Germline V gene sequence: CDR1 MNHEY, CDR2 SMNVEV (reference sequence). Profiling relied on immunoSEQ multiplex PCR, and the TCRdb table lists in-frame clones only, not all of them. The sample includes under 95,000 clones, roughly 85% seen only once; the top ten take around a tenth. The TCR comes from a middle-aged man with COVID-19, enrolled during active disease. Sequencing input: peripheral blood. This chain uses TRBV27 with TRBJ1-2, with 7 bases matching TRBD1. The CDR3 region has the DNA TGTGCCAGCAGACGGGACAGTTTCTATGGCTACACCTTC. Its protein product is CASRRDSFYGYTF.